A selection of T cell receptor beta chains follows, all from one sample in a study of early T cells in non-severe SARS-CoV-2 infection. Each CDR3 protein is one row after TCRdb ran MiXCR on the 5' RACE reads. Altogether approximately 70,000 distinct CDR3 sequences are present, 5% being singletons, with the ten largest covering less than 9.5%. The sequences come from whole blood, collected at baseline. The receptors come from an adult who was a healthcare worker with PCR-confirmed SARS-CoV-2 infection or an uninfected control (not recorded which). The CDR3 runs from the conserved cysteine through the conserved F or W. The D gene is left open where the match is weak. Clone size is stated in some rows and not others, as once, few, many or a class when expanded.

>.|TRBJ1-3|many|TRBV5-1
CASSLSWGSGNTIYF
TGCGCCAGCAGCTTGTCCTGGGGCTCTGGAAACACCATATATTTT
>.|TRBJ1-3|many|TRBV9
CASSEDSHSGNTIYF
TGTGCCAGCAGCGAGGACAGCCACTCTGGAAACACCATATATTTT
>TRBD2|TRBJ2-1|few|TRBV27
CASSPIIQRGEQFF
TGTGCCAGCAGTCCTATCATCCAGCGGGGTGAGCAGTTCTTC
>.|TRBJ2-1|.|TRBV28
CASSPPGVGEQFF
TGTGCCAGCAGTCCCCCAGGGGTCGGTGAGCAGTTCTTC
>TRBD2|TRBJ2-1|.|TRBV11-2
CASSLVASGSYNEQFF
TGTGCCAGCAGCTTAGTGGCTAGCGGATCCTACAATGAGCAGTTCTTC
>.|TRBJ2-7|many|TRBV12-3/TRBV12-4
CASSLWGRDREQYF
TGTGCCAGCAGTTTATGGGGTAGGGATCGCGAGCAGTACTTC
>.|TRBJ1-1|many|TRBV20-1
CSASRGDTEAFF
TGCAGTGCTAGTCGGGGGGACACTGAAGCTTTCTTT
>.|TRBJ1-2|many|TRBV27
CASSLSIGHYGYTF
TGTGCCAGCAGTTTATCGATAGGTCATTATGGCTACACCTTC
>TRBD1|TRBJ1-5|many|TRBV5-8
CASSRPGQAASNQPQHF
TGTGCCAGCAGCCGACCGGGACAGGCGGCTAGCAATCAGCCCCAGCATTTT
>.|TRBJ2-2|many|TRBV11-3
CASSPVQNTGELFF
TGTGCCAGCAGCCCCGTCCAGAACACCGGGGAGCTGTTTTTT
>TRBD2|TRBJ2-3|few|TRBV4-1
CASSQVTSEGDTQYF
TGCGCCAGCAGCCAAGTGACTAGCGAGGGAGATACGCAGTATTTT
>.|TRBJ1-5|.|TRBV27
CASSSSGRGGNQPQHF
TGTGCCAGCAGTTCGAGTGGAAGGGGCGGCAATCAGCCCCAGCATTTT
>.|TRBJ2-2|many|TRBV29-1
CSVDRRGNTGELFF
TGCAGCGTTGACCGGCGGGGCAACACCGGGGAGCTGTTTTTT
>.|TRBJ2-1|many|TRBV25-1
CASSPLGLGGNEQFF
TGTGCCAGCAGTCCCCTTGGACTAGGGGGCAATGAGCAGTTCTTC
>.|TRBJ1-2|many|TRBV19
CASRPDGNYGYTF
TGTGCCAGCCGCCCGGACGGGAACTATGGCTACACCTTC
>.|TRBJ2-2|.|TRBV29-1
CSAHRDTGELFF
TGCAGCGCTCACAGGGACACCGGGGAGCTGTTTTTT
>.|TRBJ2-7|.|TRBV18
CASSPPLSRASGHEQYF
TGTGCCAGCTCACCACCTCTTTCACGGGCCTCGGGCCACGAGCAGTACTTC
>.|TRBJ1-1|many|TRBV15
CATSRLQGTEAFF
TGTGCCACCAGCAGACTACAGGGAACTGAAGCTTTCTTT
>TRBD1|TRBJ1-2|many|TRBV11-2
CASSFWTGDADGYTF
TGTGCCAGCAGCTTCTGGACAGGGGACGCCGATGGCTACACCTTC
>.|TRBJ1-5|many|TRBV20-1
CSARTESPQHF
TGCAGTGCCAGGACCGAATCGCCCCAGCATTTT
>.|TRBJ1-3|many|TRBV12-3/TRBV12-4
CASSFGTPTGNTIYF
TGTGCCAGCAGTTTTGGGACACCGACTGGAAACACCATATATTTT
>TRBD2|TRBJ2-7|.|TRBV11-2
CASRRLAGDYEQYF
TGTGCCAGCAGGAGACTAGCGGGAGACTACGAGCAGTACTTC
>.|TRBJ2-1|many|TRBV13
CASSLRGAPYNEQFF
TGTGCCAGCAGCTTACGAGGGGCTCCTTACAATGAGCAGTTCTTC
>.|TRBJ2-1|many|TRBV4-1
CASSQIGTSSYNEQFF
TGCGCCAGCAGCCAAATAGGGACGAGCTCCTACAATGAGCAGTTCTTC
>.|TRBJ2-3|few|TRBV18
CASSSTTSTDTQYF
TGTGCCAGCTCATCGACAACTAGCACAGATACGCAGTATTTT
>TRBD1|TRBJ2-5|few|TRBV9
CASSVDRGLETQYF
TGTGCCAGCAGCGTCGACAGGGGGCTCGAGACCCAGTACTTC
>.|TRBJ2-1|few|TRBV3-1
CASSQDLEQFF
TGTGCCAGCAGCCAAGATCTTGAGCAGTTCTTC
>.|TRBJ1-1|many|TRBV5-6
CASSFARGDEAFF
TGTGCCAGCAGCTTCGCGAGGGGCGATGAAGCTTTCTTT
>.|TRBJ1-2|many|TRBV25-1
CASRGTYYGYTF
TGTGCCAGCAGAGGGACGTATTATGGCTACACCTTC
>.|TRBJ1-1|many|TRBV7-9
CASSLQGNEAFF
TGTGCCAGCAGCTTACAGGGGAATGAAGCTTTCTTT
>.|TRBJ2-2|few|TRBV14
CASSPNRLNTGELFF
TGTGCCAGCAGCCCAAATCGACTGAACACCGGGGAGCTGTTTTTT
>TRBD2|TRBJ2-7|many|TRBV18
CASSPGTGGSGEQYF
TGTGCCAGCTCACCCGGCACGGGGGGTAGTGGAGAGCAGTACTTC
>.|TRBJ1-2|many|TRBV19
CATADTLYGYTF
TGTGCCACTGCGGACACCCTCTATGGCTACACCTTC
>.|TRBJ1-5|many|TRBV9
CASSVGDLGDQPQHF
TGTGCCAGCAGCGTAGGGGACCTCGGAGATCAGCCCCAGCATTTT
>.|TRBJ1-5|many|TRBV7-9
CASSSTRGGNQPQHF
TGTGCCAGCAGCTCCACGCGAGGGGGCAATCAGCCCCAGCATTTT
>.|TRBJ2-7|many|TRBV6-1
CASRVVAYEQYF
TGTGCCAGCAGAGTGGTAGCCTACGAGCAGTACTTC
>.|TRBJ2-7|.|TRBV15
CATSREVRGHEQYF
TGTGCCACCAGCAGAGAGGTCAGGGGACACGAGCAGTACTTC
>.|TRBJ2-1|many|TRBV20-1
CSASRILPLFF
TGCAGTGCTAGCCGAATCCTGCCGCTGTTCTTC
>TRBD2|TRBJ2-2|few|TRBV7-8
CASSYKRESVGELFF
TGTGCCAGCAGTTATAAGCGGGAGAGTGTCGGGGAGCTGTTTTTT
>TRBD2|TRBJ2-3|many|TRBV7-2
CASSLVGTSGTTDTQYF
TGTGCCAGCAGCTTAGTAGGGACTAGCGGTACCACAGATACGCAGTATTTT
>.|TRBJ2-1|many|TRBV29-1
CSVDEGNYYNEQFF
TGCAGCGTTGATGAAGGAAACTACTACAATGAGCAGTTCTTC
>.|TRBJ2-1|many|TRBV12-3/TRBV12-4
CASDRPSSYNEQFF
TGTGCCAGCGATCGTCCGAGCTCCTACAATGAGCAGTTCTTC
>.|TRBJ2-5|.|TRBV28
CASSLNGGLETQYF
TGTGCCAGCAGTTTAAATGGGGGGCTGGAGACCCAGTACTTC
>.|TRBJ2-1|many|TRBV20-1
CSAYARGLNEQFF
TGCAGTGCTTACGCCCGGGGACTCAATGAGCAGTTCTTC
>.|TRBJ2-5|many|TRBV6-5
CASSELPSETQYF
TGTGCCAGCAGTGAACTGCCCTCGGAGACCCAGTACTTC
>.|TRBJ1-5|many|TRBV12-3/TRBV12-4
CASSFSRDQPQHF
TGTGCCAGCAGTTTTTCCAGGGATCAGCCCCAGCATTTT
>.|TRBJ1-1|many|TRBV3-1
CASSPPSGGRMNTEAFF
TGTGCCAGCAGCCCCCCGTCGGGCGGAAGGATGAACACTGAAGCTTTCTTT